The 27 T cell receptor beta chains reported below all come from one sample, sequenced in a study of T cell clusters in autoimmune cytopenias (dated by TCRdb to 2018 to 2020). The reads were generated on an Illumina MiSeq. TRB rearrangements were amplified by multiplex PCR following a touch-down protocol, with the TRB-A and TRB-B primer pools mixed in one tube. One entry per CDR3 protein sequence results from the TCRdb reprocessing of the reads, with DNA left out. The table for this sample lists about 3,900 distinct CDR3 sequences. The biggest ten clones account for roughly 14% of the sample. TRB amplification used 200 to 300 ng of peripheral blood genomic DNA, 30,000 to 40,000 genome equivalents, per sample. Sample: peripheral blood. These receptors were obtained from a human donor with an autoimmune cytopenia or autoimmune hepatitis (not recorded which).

The CDR3 region is CASSLSRTSSNQPQHF. The chain couples TRBV27 to TRBJ1-5. The germline V gene encodes CDR1 MNHEY and CDR2 SMNVEV (reference sequence). The length of the CDR3 is 16 residues.

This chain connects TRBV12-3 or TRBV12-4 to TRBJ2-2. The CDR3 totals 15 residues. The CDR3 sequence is CASSFYGRNTGELFF.

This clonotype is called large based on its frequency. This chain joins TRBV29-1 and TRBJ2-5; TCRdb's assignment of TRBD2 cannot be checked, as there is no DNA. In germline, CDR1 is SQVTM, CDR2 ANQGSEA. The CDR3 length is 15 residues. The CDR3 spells CSVKLAGGSGETQYF.

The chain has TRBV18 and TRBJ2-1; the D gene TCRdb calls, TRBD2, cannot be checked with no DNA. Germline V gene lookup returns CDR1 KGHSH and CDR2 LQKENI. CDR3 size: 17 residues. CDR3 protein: CASSPVAGGPVYNEQFF.

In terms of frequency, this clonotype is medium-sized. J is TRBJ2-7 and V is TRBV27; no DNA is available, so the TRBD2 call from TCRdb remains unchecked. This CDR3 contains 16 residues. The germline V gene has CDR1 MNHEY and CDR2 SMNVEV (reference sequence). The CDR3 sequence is CASSPTGLAGVYEQYF.

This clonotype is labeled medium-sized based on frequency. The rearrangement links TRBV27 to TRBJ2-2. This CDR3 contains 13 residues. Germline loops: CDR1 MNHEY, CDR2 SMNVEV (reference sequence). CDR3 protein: CASRFTGTGELFF.

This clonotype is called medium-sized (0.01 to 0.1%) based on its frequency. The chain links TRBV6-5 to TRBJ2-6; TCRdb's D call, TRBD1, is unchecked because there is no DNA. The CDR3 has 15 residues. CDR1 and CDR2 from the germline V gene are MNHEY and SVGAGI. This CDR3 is CASSRTGSGANVLTF.

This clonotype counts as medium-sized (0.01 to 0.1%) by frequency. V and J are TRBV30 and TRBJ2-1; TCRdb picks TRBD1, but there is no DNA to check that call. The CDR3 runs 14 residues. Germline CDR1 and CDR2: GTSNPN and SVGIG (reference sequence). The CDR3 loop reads CAWTSGQSYNEQFF.

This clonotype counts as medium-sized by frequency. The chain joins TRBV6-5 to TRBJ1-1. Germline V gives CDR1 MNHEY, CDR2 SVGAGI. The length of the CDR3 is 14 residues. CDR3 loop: CASSQIQMNTEAFF.

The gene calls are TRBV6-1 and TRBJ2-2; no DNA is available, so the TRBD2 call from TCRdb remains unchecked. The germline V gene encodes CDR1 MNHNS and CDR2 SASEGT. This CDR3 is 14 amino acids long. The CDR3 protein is CASGGTDNTGELFF.

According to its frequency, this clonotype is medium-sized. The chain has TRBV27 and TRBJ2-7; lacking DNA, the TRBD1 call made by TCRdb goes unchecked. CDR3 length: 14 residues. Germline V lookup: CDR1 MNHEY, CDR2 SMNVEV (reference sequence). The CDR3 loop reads CASGQGGIPYEQYF.

The CDR3 spells CASSLRTGGELFF. This rearrangement joins TRBV12-3 or TRBV12-4 to TRBJ2-2. This CDR3 region has 13 residues.

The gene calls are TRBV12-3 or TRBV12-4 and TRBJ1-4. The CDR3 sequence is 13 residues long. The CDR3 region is CASSPTDGGKLFF.

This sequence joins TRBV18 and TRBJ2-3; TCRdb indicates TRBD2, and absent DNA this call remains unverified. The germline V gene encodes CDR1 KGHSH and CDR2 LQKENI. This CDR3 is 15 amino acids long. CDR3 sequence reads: CASSSHPPPTDTQYF.

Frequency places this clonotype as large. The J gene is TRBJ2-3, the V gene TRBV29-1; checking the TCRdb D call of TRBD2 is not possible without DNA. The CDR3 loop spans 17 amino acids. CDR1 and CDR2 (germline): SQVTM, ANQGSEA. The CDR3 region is CSVEGGMASGPTDTQYF.

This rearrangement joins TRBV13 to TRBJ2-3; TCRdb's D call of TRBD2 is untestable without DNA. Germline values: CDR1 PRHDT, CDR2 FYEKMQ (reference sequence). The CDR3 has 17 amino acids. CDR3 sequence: CASSLKKGLAGEDTQYF.

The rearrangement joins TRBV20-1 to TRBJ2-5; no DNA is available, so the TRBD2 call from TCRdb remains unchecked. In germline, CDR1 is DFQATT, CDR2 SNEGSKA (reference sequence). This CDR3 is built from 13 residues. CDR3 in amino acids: CSASGRLGETQYF.

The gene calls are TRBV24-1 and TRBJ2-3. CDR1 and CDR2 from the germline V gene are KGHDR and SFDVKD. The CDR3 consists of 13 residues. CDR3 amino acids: CATSDLQEDTQYF.

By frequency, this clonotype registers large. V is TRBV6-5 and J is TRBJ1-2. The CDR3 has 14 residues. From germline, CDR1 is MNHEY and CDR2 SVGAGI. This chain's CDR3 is CASSYERGAYGYTF.

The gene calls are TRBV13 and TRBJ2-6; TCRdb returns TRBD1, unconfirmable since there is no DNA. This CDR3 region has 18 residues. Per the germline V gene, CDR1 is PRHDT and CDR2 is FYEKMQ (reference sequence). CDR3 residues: CASSLRTGGGSGANVLTF.

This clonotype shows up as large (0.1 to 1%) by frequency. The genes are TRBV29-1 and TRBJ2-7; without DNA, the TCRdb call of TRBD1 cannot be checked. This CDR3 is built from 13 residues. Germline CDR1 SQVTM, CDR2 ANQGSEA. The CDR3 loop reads CSVAIGTGLQQYF.

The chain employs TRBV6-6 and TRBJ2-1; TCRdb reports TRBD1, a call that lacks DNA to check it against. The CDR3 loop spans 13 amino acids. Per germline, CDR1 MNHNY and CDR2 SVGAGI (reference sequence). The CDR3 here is CASSYSRPDEQFF.

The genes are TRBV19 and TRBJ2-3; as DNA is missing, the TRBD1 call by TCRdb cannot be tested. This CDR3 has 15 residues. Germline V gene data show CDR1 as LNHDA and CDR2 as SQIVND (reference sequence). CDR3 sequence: CASSKELGGSDTQYF.

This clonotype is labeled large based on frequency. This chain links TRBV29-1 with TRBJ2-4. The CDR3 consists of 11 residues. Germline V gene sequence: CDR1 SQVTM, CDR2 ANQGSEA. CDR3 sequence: CSVAAKNIQYF.

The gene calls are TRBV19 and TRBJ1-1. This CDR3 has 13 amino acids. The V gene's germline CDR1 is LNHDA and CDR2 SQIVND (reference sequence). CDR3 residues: CASSMGLYTEAFF.

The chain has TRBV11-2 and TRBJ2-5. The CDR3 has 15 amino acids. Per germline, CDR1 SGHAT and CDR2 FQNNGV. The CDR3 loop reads CASSSRTGYPETQYF.

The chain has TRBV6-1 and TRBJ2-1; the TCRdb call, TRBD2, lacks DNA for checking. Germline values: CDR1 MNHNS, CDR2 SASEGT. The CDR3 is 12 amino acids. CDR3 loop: CASSVPGLGSVF.